This T cell receptor (beta chain) comes out of a study of OX40 agonist ivuxolimab in advanced cancers. Study overall: Ivuxolimab, which patients received intravenously every 2 weeks, was dosed at 0.01 to 10 mg/kg. General study results and limits: At doses 0.1 to 3.0 mg/kg, CD4+ and CD8+ clones expanded. Clonal expansion among partial responders at 0.1-3.0 mg/kg ranked near the lowest.

Only in-frame clones appear in the TCRdb table, and some are missing; sequencing was by immunoSEQ multiplex PCR. The table lists 100,000 or so clones, more than 85% of them singletons. Notes on this clone: Its antigen remains unidentified.

Baseline, cycle 4 day 1, and cycle 7 day 1 were the blood sampling points. Germline CDR1 MGHRA, CDR2 YSYEKL. Losses at the gene ends were 4 bases for V and 8 bases for J; bases not matched to a gene: 13. The CDR3 consists of 15 residues. This clonotype was sampled from an adult with an advanced solid tumor such as melanoma, head and neck, liver or kidney cancer. This specimen consisted of CD4+ or CD8+ T cells sorted from blood, obtained in a trial of the OX40 agonist ivuxolimab. V usage is TRBV4-1 and J usage is TRBJ1-2; 7 bases match TRBD1. The CDR3 region is CASSRGTASEWGYTF. CDR3 bases: TGCGCCAGCAGCCGAGGGACAGCATCGGAATGGGGCTACACCTTC.